This T cell receptor (beta chain) was found in a study of T cells in Graves' hyperthyroidism and ophthalmopathy. Study as a whole: Before treatment of any kind, peripheral blood was taken at initial diagnosis.

The source material, RNA transcripts, was used to amplify TCR beta CDR3 regions. In the first-round RT-PCR of the TCR CDR3, the HTBI primer set was used. From the multiplex PCR reads, TCRdb called clonotypes with MiXCR, one entry per CDR3 protein. This sample has about 740,000 distinct CDR3 sequences, with roughly 15% found just once. The study's findings and limits: Blood also held most thyroid clonotypes expanded beyond 0.001.

Out of over 7.5 ml of fresh peripheral blood came the PBMCs. The CDR3 has 15 amino acids. The V end lost 2 bases, the J end lost 4 bases, and 14 bases lay between the germline ends. Germline V CDR1 and CDR2: MNHEY, SMNVEV (reference sequence). This clonotype was detected ten times or more. Its specificity is unknown. The chain couples TRBV27 to TRBJ1-2; D gene unclear. Sequences were obtained from blood. The receptor was derived from a woman aged 18-29 years with Graves' hyperthyroidism. CDR3: CASSLSPRKIYGYTF. As DNA, the CDR3 is TGTGCCAGCAGTTTAAGTCCCAGGAAGATCTATGGCTACACCTTC.